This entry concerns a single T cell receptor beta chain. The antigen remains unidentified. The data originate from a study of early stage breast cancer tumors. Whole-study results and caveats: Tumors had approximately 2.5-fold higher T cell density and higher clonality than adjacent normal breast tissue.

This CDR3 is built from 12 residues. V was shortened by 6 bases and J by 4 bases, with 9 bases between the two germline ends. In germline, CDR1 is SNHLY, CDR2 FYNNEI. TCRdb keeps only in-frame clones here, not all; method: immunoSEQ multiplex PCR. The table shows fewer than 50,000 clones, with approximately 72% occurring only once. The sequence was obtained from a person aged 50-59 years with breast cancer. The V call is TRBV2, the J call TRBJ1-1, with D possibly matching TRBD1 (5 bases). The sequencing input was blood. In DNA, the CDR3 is TGTGCCAGCAGGGACCAGGGCACTGAAGCTTTCTTT. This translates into CASRDQGTEAFF.